The sample holds a few counts of the clone carrying this T cell receptor beta chain. The antigen remains unidentified. This CDR3 spans 16 amino acids. Trimming took 5 bases from V and 2 from J, leaving 16 bases between them. Germline lookup yields CDR1 SGHTA and CDR2 FQGNSA. The source of the sample is a study of T cells after yellow fever vaccination. Study-wide points: A small proportion of clonotypes was detected in both the CD4 and CD8 compartments. High-abundance clonotypes from the bulk population could contaminate FACS-sorted repertoires. The booster response re-showed most primary clones: more than 95% CD4, more than 80% CD8.

They built TCR cDNA with 5'RACE template switching, a step that put in a universal primer site and UMIs. TCRdb reprocessed the 5' RACE reads via MiXCR and lists one record per CDR3 protein. The sample yields about 260,000 distinct CDR3 sequences, around 5.2% seen once. The TCR originated in a man aged 18 to 29 who received the YFV17D yellow fever vaccine. The specimen was CD4+ T cells sorted from PBMCs, collected on the day of the yellow fever booster vaccination. The chain is built from TRBV7-2 and TRBJ1-3; D unclear. In DNA, the CDR3 is TGTGCCAGCAGCGTGGGTTTCACTAGGGCTGGAAACACCATATATTTT. Encoded protein: CASSVGFTRAGNTIYF.